Sequencing of this T cell receptor beta chain was carried out in a study of blood T cells in healthy people across ages (dated by TCRdb to the mid-2010s). About the full investigation: In model experiments, template switching captured roughly one uniquely barcoded TCR beta cDNA molecule for every two T cells. Using deep sequencing normalized with unique cDNA molecular identifiers, the study measured how TCR beta repertoire diversity changes with age. The donors were split into four age groups: young (average around 15 years), middle-aged (about 40), aged (roughly 68) and long-lived (approximately 80). To avoid experimental bias, donors of different ages were randomly spread across the sequencing lanes. For two donors (one aged 18 to 30 and one aged 80 or older), the study analyzed two additional independent replicas of 1 million unique cDNA reads from the same blood draw.

Libraries were prepared through 5' RACE. This sample was sequenced with an Illumina HiSeq 2500. The second PCR ran for about 6 to 11 cycles and used a J-beta primer mix along with a sample-barcoded 5' primer. Each TCR beta cDNA molecule received a unique molecular identifier from a template-switch 5' adaptor carrying 12 random nucleotides. Each sample yielded at least 2.5 million CDR3-containing paired-end reads. First-strand cDNA was synthesized from all RNA with the Mint cDNA synthesis kit, primed by a TRBC-specific oligonucleotide. All cDNA was treated with uracil-DNA glycosylase and then went through a first 18-cycle PCR with the universal primers M1SS and BC2_uni_R. The paper's processing steps were these. Each sample was normalized by randomly selecting 1 million high-quality reads, each carrying a distinct molecular identifier. Reads sharing molecular identifiers were discarded rather than binned into consensus sequences. MiTCR, with a Q25 quality threshold and the strictest error-elimination algorithm, was used for CDR3 identification, clonotype clustering and error correction. A nonparametric unseen species model using Euler transformation provided a lower-bound estimate of total TCR beta diversity. TCRdb took the public reads, trimmed them with fastp at Q25, ran MiXCR for clone calling and kept in-frame beta chains. Here each entry gathers all rows of one CDR3 protein and keeps the most common genes and DNA. What appears here as the V and J calls and clone size reflects TCRdb's work, not the paper's. This sample has around 320,000 distinct CDR3 sequences in its table, and roughly 26% of those were observed once. The top ten clonotypes cover approximately 28% of the sample.

The CDR3 holds 18 amino acids from the cysteine to the phenylalanine. The retained sequence is limited to the CDR3, 54 bases, with the frame set at the first base. CDR1 and CDR2 were assigned from the germline V gene as KGHDR and SFDVKD. Donors were a few dozen systemically healthy Caucasian individuals from Russia aged roughly 6 to 100 years. Each donor gave about 9.8 milliliters of peripheral blood, drawn into EDTA-treated Vacutainer tubes. Ficoll-Paque density-gradient centrifugation was used to isolate PBMCs, with at least 6.5 million per sample. Total RNA, at least 5.5 micrograms per sample, was extracted from PBMCs with Trizol reagent. The percentages of naive CD45RAhigh/CD27high T cells were determined by flow cytometry on a PBMC aliquot from every donor. What the study reported, not specific to this receptor: Since profiling was done on bulk unsorted PBMCs, naive and antigen-experienced compartments could not be conclusively compared. Donor CMV infection status was unknown, potentially confounding age-related changes in expanded clonotypes. The long-lived group showed more naive CD4+ T cells, fewer expanded clones and increased TCR diversity than the aged group, suggesting age selection. A strong correlation was found between observed TCR beta diversity and the percentage of naive T cells measured by flow cytometry. Total diversity estimates from one million sequenced T cells were considered lower bounds and underestimates. Observed TCR beta diversity per million T cells fell roughly linearly with age, and a significant reduction was already apparent by age around 39.

On this clonotype itself: This clone's antigen is unknown. At one end the junction does not follow the germline gene, possibly because of a read error.

The chain was built from TRBV24-1 and TRBJ2-2, and TRBD2 may be the D gene, going by 6 matching bases. Specimen: blood. The TCR was taken from a woman in her 70s in good health. In nucleotide form, the sequence is TGTGCCACCGGTGATTCGAGGGGTCCGGGACTGAACACCGGGGAGCTGTTTTTT. The resulting protein is CATGDSRGPGLNTGELFF.